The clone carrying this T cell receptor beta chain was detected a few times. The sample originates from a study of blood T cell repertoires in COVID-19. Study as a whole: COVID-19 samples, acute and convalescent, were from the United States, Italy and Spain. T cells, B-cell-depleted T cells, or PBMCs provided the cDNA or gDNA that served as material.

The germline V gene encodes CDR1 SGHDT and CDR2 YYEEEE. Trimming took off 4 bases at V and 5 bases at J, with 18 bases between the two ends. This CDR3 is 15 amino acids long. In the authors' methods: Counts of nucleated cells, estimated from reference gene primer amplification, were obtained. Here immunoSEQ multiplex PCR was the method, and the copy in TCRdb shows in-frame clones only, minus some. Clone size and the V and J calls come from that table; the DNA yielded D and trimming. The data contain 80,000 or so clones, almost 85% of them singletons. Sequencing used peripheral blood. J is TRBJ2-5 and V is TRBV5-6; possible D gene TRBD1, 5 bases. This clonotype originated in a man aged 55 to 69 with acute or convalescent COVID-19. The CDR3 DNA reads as TGTGCCAGCAGCCCCGACTCAGGGTTGGTCGAGACCCAGTACTTC. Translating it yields CASSPDSGLVETQYF.